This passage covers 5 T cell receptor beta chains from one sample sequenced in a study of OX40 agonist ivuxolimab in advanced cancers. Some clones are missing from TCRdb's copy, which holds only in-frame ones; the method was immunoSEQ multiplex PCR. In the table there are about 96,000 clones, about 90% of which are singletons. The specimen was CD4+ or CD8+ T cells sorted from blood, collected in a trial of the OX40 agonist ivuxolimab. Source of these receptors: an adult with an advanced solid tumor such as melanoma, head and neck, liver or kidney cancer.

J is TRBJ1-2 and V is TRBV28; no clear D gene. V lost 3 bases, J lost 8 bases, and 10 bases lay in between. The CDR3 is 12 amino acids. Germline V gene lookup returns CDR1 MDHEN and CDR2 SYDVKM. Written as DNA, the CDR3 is TGTGCCAGCAGTTTGGGGAGTTTGGGCTACACCTTC. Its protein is CASSLGSLGYTF.

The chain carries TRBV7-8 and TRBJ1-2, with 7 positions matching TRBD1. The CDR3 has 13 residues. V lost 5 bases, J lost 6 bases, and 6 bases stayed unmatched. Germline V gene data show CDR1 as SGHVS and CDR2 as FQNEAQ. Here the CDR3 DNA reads TGTGCCAGCAGCACTCGGACAGGAAATGGCTACACCTTC. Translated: CASSTRTGNGYTF.

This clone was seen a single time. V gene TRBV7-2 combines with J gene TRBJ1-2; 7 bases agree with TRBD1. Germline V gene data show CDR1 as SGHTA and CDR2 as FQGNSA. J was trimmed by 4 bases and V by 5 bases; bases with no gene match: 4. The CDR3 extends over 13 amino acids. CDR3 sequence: CASSMTGIYGYTF. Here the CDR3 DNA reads TGTGCCAGCAGCATGACAGGGATCTATGGCTACACCTTC.

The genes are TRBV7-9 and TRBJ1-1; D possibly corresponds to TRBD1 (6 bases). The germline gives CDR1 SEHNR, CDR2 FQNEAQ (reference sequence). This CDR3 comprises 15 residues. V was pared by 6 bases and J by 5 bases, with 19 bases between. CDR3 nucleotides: TGTGCCAGCAGACTCCACAGGGTGGAAAAAACTGAAGCTTTCTTT. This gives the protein CASRLHRVEKTEAFF.

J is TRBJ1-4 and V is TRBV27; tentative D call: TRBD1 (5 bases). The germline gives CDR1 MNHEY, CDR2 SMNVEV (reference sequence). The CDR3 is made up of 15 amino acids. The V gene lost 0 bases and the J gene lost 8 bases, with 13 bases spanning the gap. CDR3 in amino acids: CASSLSTGSGEKLFF. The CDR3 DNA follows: TGTGCCAGCAGTTTATCCACCGGGTCAGGGGAAAAACTGTTTTTT.